The 5 T cell receptor beta chains presented below share a single source sample, sequenced in a study of blood T cells in healthy people across ages. Primers used in a second PCR of about 7 to 11 cycles were a sample-barcoded 5' primer and a J-beta primer mix. TCRdb reprocessed the 5' RACE reads via MiXCR and lists one record per CDR3 protein. The sample shows 650,000 to 1,000,000 distinct CDR3 sequences, about 46% of them seen only once. The sequenced sample was blood. Receptors originate from an elderly man in good health.

The V call is TRBV20-1, the J call TRBJ2-7; D perhaps matches TRBD1 (5 bases). CDR1 DFQATT and CDR2 SNEGSKA come from the germline V gene (reference sequence). The length of the CDR3 is 14 residues. The V gene lost 0 bases and the J gene lost 4 bases, with 13 bases spanning the gap. This chain's CDR3 is CSARDPQGRYEQYF. As DNA, the CDR3 is TGCAGTGCTAGAGATCCTCAGGGCCGGTACGAGCAGTACTTC.

The J gene is TRBJ1-1, the V gene TRBV6-5, with TRBD1 as a possible D gene (6 bases). The CDR3 covers 14 residues. Germline V gene sequence: CDR1 MNHEY, CDR2 SVGAGI. V was pared by 8 bases and J by 2 bases, with 15 bases between. This CDR3 is CASGSGQHNTEAFF. In nucleotides, the CDR3 is TGTGCCAGCGGGTCCGGACAGCATAACACTGAAGCTTTCTTT.

This clonotype was seen a single time. The chain links TRBV2 to TRBJ1-4, with 8 bases lining up with TRBD1. The CDR3 loop spans 14 amino acids. V shed 4 bases and J 6 bases; nucleotides not matched to a gene: 4. Germline V gene lookup returns CDR1 SNHLY and CDR2 FYNNEI. The CDR3 DNA sequence: TGTGCCAGCAGTGTTGGACAGGGACATGAAAAACTGTTTTTT. It is translated as CASSVGQGHEKLFF.

In regard to this clonotype: A much larger clone lies one base from this, so it may be a read error. This sequence joins TRBV7-2 and TRBJ2-5; no clear D. Germline-derived CDR1 and CDR2 are SGHTA and FQGNSA. With 5 bases removed from V and 11 bases from J, the gap between germline ends came to 21 bases. This CDR3 spans 14 amino acids. Here the CDR3 DNA reads TGTGCCAGCAGCCAAAGTCAGGCATACAATGAGCAGTACTTC. Translated, it gives CASSQSQAYNEQYF.

This clonotype was counted a few times. The rearrangement uses TRBV9 and TRBJ2-1; D remains ambiguous. Germline assignment: CDR1 SGDLS and CDR2 YYNGEE. There are 12 residues in the CDR3. Trimming stripped 3 bases from V and 12 bases from J, with 13 bases between. The CDR3 DNA reads as TGTGCCAGCAGCGCATCCCGTGGTCCGCAGTTCTTC. Its protein product is CASSASRGPQFF. Full variable domain (remainder filled in from reference TRBV9 and TRBJ2-1): DSGVTQTPKHLITATGQRVTLRCSPRSGDLSVYWYQQSLDQGLQFLIQYYNGEERAKGNILERFSAQQFPDLHSELNLSSLELGDSALYFCASSASRGPQFFGPGTRLTVL.